The clone carrying this T cell receptor beta chain was recorded once. Antigen specificity is unknown. Trimming shortened V by 0 bases and J by 4 bases, and 12 bases separated the two germline ends. Germline values: CDR1 SGDLS, CDR2 YYNGEE. The CDR3 has 15 residues. Treatment in this sample: approximately nine-day PBMC culture with coronavirus spike peptide pools or control peptides (ViraFEST assay). PCR positivity dates ran from March to December 2020, preceding US Alpha, Beta and Delta variants. Cultures used roughly 2.1 million PBMCs per well, about 10 IU/ml IL-2 and around 10 ug/ml peptides. Sequenced with the Oncomine TCR Beta short-read assay was DNA taken from cultured CD4+ T cells. TCRdb reprocessed the PCR reads via MiXCR and lists one record per CDR3 protein. The table records fewer than 15,000 distinct CDR3 sequences, 35% to 50% of them present only once. This sample was taken from a study of vaccination and CD4 T cells after COVID-19.

Sequencing was done on a sample of CD4+ T cells from blood, cultured in vitro. The source is a human donor who had recovered from COVID-19. This rearrangement joins TRBV9 to TRBJ2-3; D gene ambiguous. For the CDR3, the DNA is TGTGCCAGCAGCGTAGCGGTCACATCGGCAGATACGCAGTATTTT. It encodes CASSVAVTSADTQYF.